Each of the 20 T cell receptor beta chains below was sequenced from the same sample in a study of blood T cell repertoires in COVID-19. Clones were sequenced by immunoSEQ multiplex PCR, and TCRdb holds only the in-frame ones, with some missing. This sample carries about 440,000 clones, around 90% of them seen once, and the ten largest clones take approximately 0.55%. The specimen sequenced was PBMCs or T cells enriched from blood (not recorded which). The receptors were sampled from a man younger than 35 who had recovered from COVID-19.

The rearrangement uses TRBV24-1 and TRBJ1-1; 7 bases map to TRBD1. J lost 5 bases, V lost 5 bases, and 10 bases had no gene match. Germline loops: CDR1 KGHDR, CDR2 SFDVKD. This CDR3 is 15 amino acids long. The CDR3 nucleotides read TGTGCCACCAGTGGCTCACCGGGACAGTCAACTGAAGCTTTCTTT. This gives the protein CATSGSPGQSTEAFF.

The rearrangement links TRBV11-3 to TRBJ1-2; 8 bases map to TRBD1. Germline V gene data show CDR1 as SGHNT and CDR2 as YENEEA. V dropped 6 bases and J dropped 4; count of bases not matched to a gene: 10. The CDR3 extends over 15 amino acids. CDR3 coding DNA: TGTGCCAGCAGTACGCAAGGGGACAGGTCCTATGGCTACACCTTC. This codes for CASSTQGDRSYGYTF.

The chain is built from TRBV30 and TRBJ2-2, with D possibly TRBD2 on 6 matching bases. Trimming stripped 2 bases from V and 4 bases from J, with 14 bases between. The CDR3 is 15 amino acids. Per the germline V gene, CDR1 is GTSNPN and CDR2 is SVGIG (reference sequence). CDR3 in amino acids: CAWSTDSGSTGELFF. The CDR3 bases are TGTGCCTGGAGTACGGACTCCGGGAGCACCGGGGAGCTGTTTTTT.

V gene TRBV29-1 combines with J gene TRBJ1-2; D may be TRBD1 (5 bases). Germline loops: CDR1 SQVTM, CDR2 ANQGSEA. CDR3 length: 12 residues. Trimming shortened V by 8 bases and J by 3 bases, and 13 bases separated the two germline ends. As DNA, the CDR3 is TGCAGCACTATTCAGGGATACTATGGCTACACCTTC. Amino acid sequence: CSTIQGYYGYTF.

The chain couples TRBV5-1 to TRBJ2-1, with TRBD1 matching over 8 bases. The CDR3 has 16 amino acids. From germline, CDR1 is SGHRS and CDR2 YFSETQ. With 0 bases clipped from V and 6 bases from J, the junction kept 8 bases outside the gene matches. CDR3 residues: CASSLESTGTGNEQFF. In nucleotides, the CDR3 is TGCGCCAGCAGCTTGGAAAGTACAGGGACAGGCAATGAGCAGTTCTTC.

The V gene is TRBV20-1, the J gene TRBJ2-1; TRBD2 matches 13 bases. The CDR3 is made up of 20 amino acids. The V and J ends lost 3 bases and 2 bases, in that order; junction bases with no gene match: 16. CDR1 DFQATT and CDR2 SNEGSKA come from the germline V gene (reference sequence). The chain's CDR3 is CSASSRTSGSSSPTYNEQFF. In nucleotides, the CDR3 is TGCAGTGCTAGTAGTCGGACTAGCGGGAGTTCTTCCCCGACCTACAATGAGCAGTTCTTC.

The chain carries TRBV14 and TRBJ1-2; 7 bases fit TRBD1. The CDR3 is 15 amino acids. V shed 5 bases and J 4 bases; nucleotides not matched to a gene: 10. Germline V lookup: CDR1 SGHDN, CDR2 FVKESK. The CDR3 coding sequence is TGTGCCAGCAGCACCCGAGAAGGGGGCGTCTATGGCTACACCTTC. This translates into CASSTREGGVYGYTF.

The rearrangement uses TRBV9 and TRBJ2-1; D may be TRBD1 (8 bases). The CDR3 covers 15 residues. Trimming stripped 2 bases from V and 9 bases from J, with 18 bases between. Germline-derived CDR1 and CDR2 are SGDLS and YYNGEE. CDR3 coding DNA: TGTGCCAGCAGCGTGACAGGGGAGGGCCACACTGAGCAGTTCTTC. As protein: CASSVTGEGHTEQFF.

In its sample, this clone was seen once. The chain recombines TRBV28 with TRBJ1-3; TRBD1 is a possible D gene (6 bases). The V and J ends lost 7 bases and 0 bases respectively, with 13 bases between them. Germline V gene lookup returns CDR1 MDHEN and CDR2 SYDVKM. The CDR3 sequence is 15 residues long. The CDR3 region is CASNGQKVSGNTIYF. CDR3 nucleotide sequence: TGTGCCAGCAATGGACAGAAGGTCTCTGGAAACACCATATATTTT.

This sequence joins TRBV14 and TRBJ1-6, with 10 bases that match TRBD1. This CDR3 is built from 15 residues. Germline-derived CDR1 and CDR2 are SGHDN and FVKESK. The trim removed 3 bases at V and 9 bases at J, leaving 5 bases unmatched. The chain's CDR3 is CASSHTGTGASPLHF. CDR3 bases: TGTGCCAGCAGCCATACCGGGACAGGGGCTTCACCCCTCCACTTT.

The chain combines TRBV6-5 with TRBJ1-5, with D hard to call. Trimming left V 7 bases short and J 0 bases short, with 7 bases between. The CDR3 has 13 amino acids. Germline CDR1 reads MNHEY; CDR2 reads SVGAGI. CDR3 nucleotides: TGTGCCAGCAAACAGAATAGCAATCAGCCCCAGCATTTT. It yields the protein CASKQNSNQPQHF.

The genes are TRBV29-1 and TRBJ2-1, with 12 nucleotides matching TRBD2. Trimming took 6 bases from V and 9 from J; bases not matched to a gene: 12. Germline assignment: CDR1 SQVTM and CDR2 ANQGSEA. The CDR3 covers 15 residues. CDR3 DNA sequence: TGCAGCGTGCTGGCTCCCGGACTAGCGGGAACTGAGCAGTTCTTC. The encoded protein is CSVLAPGLAGTEQFF.

The chain employs TRBV11-1 and TRBJ1-6; D gene ambiguous. The CDR3 runs to 14 residues. The V gene lost 3 bases and the J gene lost 6 bases, with 9 bases spanning the gap. Germline assignment: CDR1 SGHAT and CDR2 FQDESV (reference sequence). DNA for the CDR3: TGTGCCAGCAGCTTTACAGATCCTAATTCACCCCTCCACTTT. Its translation is CASSFTDPNSPLHF.

The V gene is TRBV19, the J gene TRBJ1-5, with D tentatively TRBD1 (5 bases). V was clipped by 3 bases and J by 6 bases, with 15 bases between them. Germline V gene lookup returns CDR1 LNHDA and CDR2 SQIVND (reference sequence). The CDR3 has 15 residues. In DNA, the CDR3 is TGTGCCAGTAGTATCTTAGGGACTTTGACTCAGCCCCAGCATTTT. It yields the protein CASSILGTLTQPQHF. Combining the CDR3 with reference TRBV19 and TRBJ1-5 gives the whole variable domain DGGITQSPKYLFRKEGQNVTLSCEQNLNHDAMYWYRQDPGQGLRLIYYSQIVNDFQKGDIAEGYSVSREKKESFPLTVTSAQKNPTAFYLCASSILGTLTQPQHFGDGTRLSIL.

This clone was seen more than once but under ten times. The chain joins TRBV2 to TRBJ1-5, with TRBD1 matching over 7 bases. Germline-derived CDR1 and CDR2 are SNHLY and FYNNEI. Trimming took 7 bases from V and 3 from J; bases not matched to a gene: 6. This CDR3 spans 14 amino acids. CDR3 sequence (DNA): TGTGCCAGCACCCAGACAGGGTTCAATCAGCCCCAGCATTTT. It is translated as CASTQTGFNQPQHF. Full variable domain (missing parts from reference TRBV2 and TRBJ1-5): EPEVTQTPSHQVTQMGQEVILRCVPISNHLYFYWYRQILGQKVEFLVSFYNNEISEKSEIFDDQFSVERPDGSNFTLKIRSTKLEDSAMYFCASTQTGFNQPQHFGDGTRLSIL.

The chain is built from TRBV2 and TRBJ1-1; D gene unclear. In germline, CDR1 is SNHLY, CDR2 FYNNEI. The CDR3 has 14 residues. V lost 4 bases and J lost 1, with 10 bases in between. The CDR3, as DNA: TGTGCCAGCAGTGCGTTCGAGGCGAACACTGAAGCTTTCTTT. This translates into CASSAFEANTEAFF.

This clone was seen once. The chain couples TRBV9 to TRBJ1-6, with D hard to call. Trimming shortened V by 4 bases and J by 1 base, and 6 bases separated the two germline ends. This CDR3 region has 14 residues. The germline V gene has CDR1 SGDLS and CDR2 YYNGEE. The CDR3 spells CASSPGSYNSPLHF. DNA for the CDR3: TGTGCCAGCAGCCCGGGTTCCTATAATTCACCCCTCCACTTT.

The chain has TRBV20-1 and TRBJ1-1; D uncertain. CDR3 length: 10 amino acids. With 3 bases removed from V and 7 bases from J, the gap between germline ends came to 6 bases. Germline-derived CDR1 and CDR2 are DFQATT and SNEGSKA (reference sequence). The CDR3 is CSARRGEAFF. CDR3 coding DNA: TGCAGTGCTAGGAGAGGTGAAGCTTTCTTT.

The chain has TRBV12-5 and TRBJ2-1; D not resolved. Trimming removed 1 base at V and 5 bases at J, with 3 bases between. Germline CDR1 LGHNT, CDR2 FRNRAP. CDR3 length: 12 residues. DNA for the CDR3: TGTGCTAGTGGTTTGGATAACAATGAGCAGTTCTTC. It encodes CASGLDNNEQFF.

The V call is TRBV25-1, the J call TRBJ2-3, with 8 bases matching TRBD2. The germline V gene encodes CDR1 MGHDK and CDR2 SYGVNS. The CDR3 sequence is 16 residues long. Trimming took 6 bases from V and 4 from J; bases not matched to a gene: 12. CDR3 DNA sequence: TGTGCCAGCAGCCCCTCCGGAGCGGGAGCCCCAGATACGCAGTATTTT. Translating gives CASSPSGAGAPDTQYF.